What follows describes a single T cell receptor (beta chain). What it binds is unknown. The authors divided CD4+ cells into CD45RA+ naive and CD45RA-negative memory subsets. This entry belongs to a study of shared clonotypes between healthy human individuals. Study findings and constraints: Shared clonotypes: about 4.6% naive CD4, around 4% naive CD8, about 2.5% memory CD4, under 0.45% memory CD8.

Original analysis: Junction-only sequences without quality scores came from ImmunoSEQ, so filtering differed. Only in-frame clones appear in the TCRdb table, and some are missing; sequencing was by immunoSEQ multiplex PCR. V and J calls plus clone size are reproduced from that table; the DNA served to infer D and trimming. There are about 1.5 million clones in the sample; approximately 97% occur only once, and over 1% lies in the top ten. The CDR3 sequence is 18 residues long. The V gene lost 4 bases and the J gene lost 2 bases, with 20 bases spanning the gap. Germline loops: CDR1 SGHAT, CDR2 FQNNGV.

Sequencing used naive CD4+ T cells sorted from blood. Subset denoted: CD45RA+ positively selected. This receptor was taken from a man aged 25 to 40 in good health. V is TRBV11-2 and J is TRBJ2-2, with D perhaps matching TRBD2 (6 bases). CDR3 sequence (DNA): TGTGCCAGCAGCTCCGGGGTATTAGTCGGGAGAAACACCGGGGAGCTGTTTTTT. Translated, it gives CASSSGVLVGRNTGELFF.